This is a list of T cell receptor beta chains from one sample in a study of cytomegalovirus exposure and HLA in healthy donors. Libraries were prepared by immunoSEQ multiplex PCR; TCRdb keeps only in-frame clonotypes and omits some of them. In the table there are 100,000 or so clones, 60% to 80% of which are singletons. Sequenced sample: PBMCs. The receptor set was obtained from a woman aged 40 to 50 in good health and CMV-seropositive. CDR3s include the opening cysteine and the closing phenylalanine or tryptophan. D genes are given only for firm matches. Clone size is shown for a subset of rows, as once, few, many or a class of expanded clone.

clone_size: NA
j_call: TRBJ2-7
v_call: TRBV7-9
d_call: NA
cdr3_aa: CASSFTTGTNYEQYF
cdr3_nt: TGTGCCAGCAGCTTTACTACCGGGACAAACTACGAGCAGTACTTC

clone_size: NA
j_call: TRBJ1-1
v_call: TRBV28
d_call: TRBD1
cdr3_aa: CASSFGGGAWTEAFF
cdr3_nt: TGTGCCAGCAGTTTTGGAGGGGGCGCGTGGACTGAAGCTTTCTTT

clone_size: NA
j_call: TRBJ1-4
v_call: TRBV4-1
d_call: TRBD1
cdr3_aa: CASSQHLLTGAEKLFF
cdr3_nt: TGCGCCAGCAGCCAACACTTATTAACAGGGGCCGAAAAACTGTTTTTT

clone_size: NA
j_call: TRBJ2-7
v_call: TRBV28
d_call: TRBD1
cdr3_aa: CASSYGTGIYEQYF
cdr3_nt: TGTGCCAGCAGCTACGGGACAGGTATTTACGAGCAGTACTTC

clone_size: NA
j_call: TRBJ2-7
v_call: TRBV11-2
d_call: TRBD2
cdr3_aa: CASSLEGGSYEQYF
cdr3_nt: TGTGCCAGCAGCTTAGAGGGGGGGAGTTACGAGCAGTACTTC

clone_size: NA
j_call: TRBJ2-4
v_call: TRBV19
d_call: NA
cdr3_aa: CASSRLRGRGAKNIQYF
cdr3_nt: TGTGCCAGTAGTAGACTCCGGGGGCGGGGGGCCAAAAACATTCAGTACTTC

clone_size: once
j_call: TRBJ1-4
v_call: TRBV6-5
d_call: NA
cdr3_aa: CASSRDRLGEKLFF
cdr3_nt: TGTGCCAGCAGCAGAGACAGATTAGGTGAAAAACTGTTTTTT

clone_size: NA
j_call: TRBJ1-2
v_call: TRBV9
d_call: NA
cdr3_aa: CASSVARAGQAGYTF
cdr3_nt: TGTGCCAGCAGCGTAGCCAGGGCAGGGCAAGCTGGCTACACCTTC

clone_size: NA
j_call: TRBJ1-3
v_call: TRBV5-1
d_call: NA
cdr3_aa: CASSLTVSGNTIYF
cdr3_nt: TGCGCCAGCAGCTTGACGGTCTCTGGAAACACCATATATTTT

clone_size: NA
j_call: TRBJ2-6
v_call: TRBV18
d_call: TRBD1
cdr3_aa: CASSRGQGTSGANVLTF
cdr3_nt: TGTGCCAGCTCACGGGGACAGGGGACTTCTGGGGCCAACGTCCTGACTTTC

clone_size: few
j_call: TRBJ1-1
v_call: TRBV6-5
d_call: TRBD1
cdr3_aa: CASRDNRGAFF
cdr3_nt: TGTGCCAGCAGGGACAACAGGGGGGCTTTCTTT

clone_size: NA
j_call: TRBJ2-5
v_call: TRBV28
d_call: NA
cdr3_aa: CASSSDREAYQETQYF
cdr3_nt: TGTGCCAGCAGCAGCGACAGGGAGGCTTACCAAGAGACCCAGTACTTC

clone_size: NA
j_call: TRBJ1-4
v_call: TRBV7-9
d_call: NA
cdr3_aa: CSSSLSRQLNEKLFF
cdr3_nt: TGTTCCAGCAGCTTAAGTCGACAGCTGAATGAAAAACTGTTTTTT

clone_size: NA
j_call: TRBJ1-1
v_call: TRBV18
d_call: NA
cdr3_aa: CASSPPARGFTTEAFF
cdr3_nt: TGTGCCAGCTCACCTCCCGCAAGGGGGTTTACCACTGAAGCTTTCTTT

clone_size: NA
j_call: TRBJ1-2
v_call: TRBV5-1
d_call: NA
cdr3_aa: CASSLAGVLNYGYTF
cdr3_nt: TGCGCCAGCAGCTTGGCCGGTGTCCTCAACTATGGCTACACCTTC

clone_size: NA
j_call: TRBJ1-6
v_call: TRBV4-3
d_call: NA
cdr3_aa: CASSLMTRGHNSPLHF
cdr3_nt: TGCGCCAGCAGCCTGATGACCCGAGGGCATAATTCACCCCTCCACTTT

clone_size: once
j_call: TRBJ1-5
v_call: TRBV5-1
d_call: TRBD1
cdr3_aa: CASSLLGTGNQPQHF
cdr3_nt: TGCGCCAGCAGCTTGTTAGGGACAGGCAATCAGCCCCAGCATTTT

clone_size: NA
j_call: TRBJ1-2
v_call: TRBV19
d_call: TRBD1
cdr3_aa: CASSLRRTGGEGYTF
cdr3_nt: TGTGCCAGTAGTTTACGCAGGACAGGGGGAGAAGGCTACACCTTC

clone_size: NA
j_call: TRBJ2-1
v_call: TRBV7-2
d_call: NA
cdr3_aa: CASSLGGPAYNEQFF
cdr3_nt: TGTGCCAGCAGCTTGGGGGGACCAGCGTACAATGAGCAGTTCTTC

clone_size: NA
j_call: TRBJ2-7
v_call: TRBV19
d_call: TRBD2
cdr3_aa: CASSILAGGSYEQYF
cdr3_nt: TGTGCCAGTAGTATACTAGCGGGAGGATCCTACGAGCAGTACTTC

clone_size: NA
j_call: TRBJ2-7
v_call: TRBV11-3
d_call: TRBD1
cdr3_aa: CASSLSTGVIHEQYF
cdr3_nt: TGTGCCAGCAGCTTGTCAACAGGGGTAATCCACGAGCAGTACTTC

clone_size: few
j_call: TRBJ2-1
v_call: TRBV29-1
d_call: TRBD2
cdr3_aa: CSVGLGTSGDNEQFF
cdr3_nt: TGCAGCGTTGGTCTCGGGACTAGCGGCGACAATGAGCAGTTCTTC

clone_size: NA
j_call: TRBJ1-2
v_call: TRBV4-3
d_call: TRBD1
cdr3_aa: CASSQDWAWGQGDYGYTF
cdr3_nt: TGCGCCAGCAGCCAAGATTGGGCTTGGGGACAGGGGGACTATGGCTACACCTTC

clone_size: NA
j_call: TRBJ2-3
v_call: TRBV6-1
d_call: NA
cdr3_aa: CAVPYEMTQYF
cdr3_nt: TGTGCCGTCCCCTATGAGATGACGCAGTATTTT

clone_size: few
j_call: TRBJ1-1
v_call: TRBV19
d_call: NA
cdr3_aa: CASIPTGTSNTEAFF
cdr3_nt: TGTGCCAGTATCCCCACCGGGACAAGCAACACTGAAGCTTTCTTT

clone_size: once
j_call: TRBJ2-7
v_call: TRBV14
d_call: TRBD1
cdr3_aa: CASSQAFLETGDEQYF
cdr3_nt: TGTGCCAGCAGCCAGGCTTTTCTTGAGACAGGGGACGAGCAGTACTTC

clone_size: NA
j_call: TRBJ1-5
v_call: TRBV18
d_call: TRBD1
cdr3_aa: CASSPGTVNQPQHF
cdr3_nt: TGTGCCAGCTCTCCCGGGACAGTCAATCAGCCCCAGCATTTT

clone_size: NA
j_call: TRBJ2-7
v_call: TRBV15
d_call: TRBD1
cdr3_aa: CATSTRQGGSYEQYF
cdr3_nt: TGTGCCACCAGCACGCGACAGGGGGGCTCCTACGAGCAGTACTTC

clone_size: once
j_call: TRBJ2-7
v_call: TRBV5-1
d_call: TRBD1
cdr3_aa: CASSLLIIGQGHYEQYF
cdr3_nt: TGCGCCAGCAGCTTGCTAATTATAGGACAGGGCCACTACGAGCAGTACTTC

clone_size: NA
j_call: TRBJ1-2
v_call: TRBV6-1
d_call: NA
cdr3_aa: CASSEREGRGYGYTF
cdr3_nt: TGTGCCAGCAGTGAAAGGGAAGGACGGGGCTATGGCTACACCTTC

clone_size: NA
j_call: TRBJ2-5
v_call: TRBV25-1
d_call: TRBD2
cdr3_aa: CASSGGAGGHQETQYF
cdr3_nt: TGTGCCAGCAGTGGGGGTGCGGGGGGCCACCAAGAGACCCAGTACTTC

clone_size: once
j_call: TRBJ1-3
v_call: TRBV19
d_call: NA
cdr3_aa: CASSIKTGIGSGNTIYF
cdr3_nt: TGTGCCAGTAGTATCAAGACAGGAATCGGATCTGGAAACACCATATATTTT

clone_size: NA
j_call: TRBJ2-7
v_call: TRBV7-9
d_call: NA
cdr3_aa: CASSLDGWVSDEQYF
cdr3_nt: TGTGCCAGCAGCTTAGACGGGTGGGTAAGCGACGAGCAGTACTTC

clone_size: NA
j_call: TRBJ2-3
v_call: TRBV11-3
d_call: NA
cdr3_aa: CASSLSRGTDTQYF
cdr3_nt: TGTGCCAGCAGCCTCTCCCGGGGCACAGATACGCAGTATTTT

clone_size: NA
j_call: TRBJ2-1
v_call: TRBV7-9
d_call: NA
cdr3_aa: CASSPGGGANNEQFF
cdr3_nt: TGTGCCAGCAGCCCTGGGGGCGGTGCGAACAATGAGCAGTTCTTC

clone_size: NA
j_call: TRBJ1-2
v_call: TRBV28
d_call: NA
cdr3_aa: CASSYLRGVGGYGYTF
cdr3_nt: TGTGCCAGCAGTTACCTCCGAGGGGTGGGGGGCTATGGCTACACCTTC

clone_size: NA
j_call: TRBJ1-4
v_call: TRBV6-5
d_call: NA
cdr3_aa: CASSTTDTEWEKLFF
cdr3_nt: TGTGCCAGCAGTACCACGGACACGGAATGGGAAAAACTGTTTTTT

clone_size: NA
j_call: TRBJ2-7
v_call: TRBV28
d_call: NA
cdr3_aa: CASSFPRPVVGVRTYEQYF
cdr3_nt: TGTGCCAGCAGTTTCCCGCGCCCGGTGGTCGGAGTCAGAACCTACGAGCAGTACTTC

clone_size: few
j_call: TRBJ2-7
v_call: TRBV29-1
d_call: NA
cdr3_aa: CSVVPEEQSSYEQYF
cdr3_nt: TGCAGCGTTGTGCCCGAAGAACAGAGCTCCTACGAGCAGTACTTC